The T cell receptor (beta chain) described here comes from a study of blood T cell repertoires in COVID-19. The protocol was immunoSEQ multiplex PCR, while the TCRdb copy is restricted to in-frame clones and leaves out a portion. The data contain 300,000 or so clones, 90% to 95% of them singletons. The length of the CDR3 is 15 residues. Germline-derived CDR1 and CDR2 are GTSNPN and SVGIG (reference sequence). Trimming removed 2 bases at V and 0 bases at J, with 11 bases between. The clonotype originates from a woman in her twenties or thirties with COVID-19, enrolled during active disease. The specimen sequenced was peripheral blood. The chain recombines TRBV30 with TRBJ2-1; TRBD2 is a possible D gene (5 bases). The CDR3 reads CAWSRGVSSYNEQFF. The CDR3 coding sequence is TGTGCCTGGAGTCGGGGTGTCAGCTCCTACAATGAGCAGTTCTTC.